This T cell receptor beta chain was captured by sequencing in a study of siplizumab effects on memory and regulatory T cells. Study-wide results and limits: Alloreactive sequences tracing back to unstimulated CD4+ memory cells were significantly reduced by siplizumab. The Treg-derived share of mappable alloreactive CD4+ clones averaged approximately 71% with siplizumab and 26.9% in controls. Memory cells seemed less diverse than naive T cells, which seemed major alloresponse contributors. Of the alloreactive clones, only a minor fraction mapped to unstimulated subsets.

Method: immunoSEQ multiplex PCR; TCRdb's copy keeps in-frame clones and lacks some. The table shows some 73,000 clones, with about 92% occurring only once. Germline V gene sequence: CDR1 GTSNPN, CDR2 SVGIG (reference sequence). This CDR3 contains 13 residues. J was trimmed by 5 bases and V by 2 bases; bases with no gene match: 2. Note on this clone: The antigen is undetermined.

The sequence came from a human donor in good health. The chain recombines TRBV30 with TRBJ2-7; TRBD1 aligns across 11 bases. Material: CD8+ T cells sorted from blood. In nucleotides, the CDR3 is TGTGCCTGGAGTTGGGGACAGGGGGACGAGCAGTACTTC. Its protein is CAWSWGQGDEQYF.